This T cell receptor beta chain came from a study of control samples from healthy donors and cancer patients. Clones were read by immunoSEQ multiplex PCR, and TCRdb kept only the in-frame ones, dropping some. The table records 46,000 or so clones, about 92% of them present only once. Sequenced sample: PBMCs. This TCR derives from a man in his thirties or forties with colorectal cancer.

The CDR3 sequence: CASSFMPGQPLYGYTF. CDR3 DNA: TGTGCCAGCAGTTTTATGCCGGGACAGCCTTTATATGGCTACACCTTC. The V call is TRBV6-6, the J call TRBJ1-2; 7 bases map to TRBD1. This CDR3 region has 16 residues. Germline CDR1 reads MNHNY; CDR2 reads SVGAGI (reference sequence). Trimming cost V 4 bases and J 5 bases; bases outside gene matches: 13.